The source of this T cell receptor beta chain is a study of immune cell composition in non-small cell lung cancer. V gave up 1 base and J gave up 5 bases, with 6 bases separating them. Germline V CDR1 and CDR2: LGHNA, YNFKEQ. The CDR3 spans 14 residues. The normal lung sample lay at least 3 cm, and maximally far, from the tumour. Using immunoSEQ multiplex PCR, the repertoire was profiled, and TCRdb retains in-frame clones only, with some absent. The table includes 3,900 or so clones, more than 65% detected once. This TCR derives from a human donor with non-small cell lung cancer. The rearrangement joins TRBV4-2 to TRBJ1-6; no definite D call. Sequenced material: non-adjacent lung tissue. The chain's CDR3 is CASSQGANNSPLHF. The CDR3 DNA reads TGTGCCAGCAGCCAAGGGGCGAATAATTCACCCCTCCACTTT.